This T cell receptor (beta chain) emerged from a study of radiotherapy plus CTLA-4 blockade in lung cancer. Profiling relied on immunoSEQ multiplex PCR, and the TCRdb table lists in-frame clones only, not all of them. The sample shows tens of thousands of clones, approximately 67% of them seen only once. On this clone itself: Its antigen is unknown.

The CDR3 totals 15 residues. CDR1 is SGHRS and CDR2 is YFSETQ in the germline V gene. The V gene end was trimmed by 0 bases and the J gene end by 5 bases; junction bases not matched to a gene: 6. Overall study results and limits: According to reports, early shifts in blood T cell clones, alongside interferon-beta, forecast response most accurately. TCR clones of tumor origin grew in blood after radiotherapy plus ipilimumab.

The sequence came from a human donor with non-small cell lung cancer whose response to radiotherapy plus ipilimumab could not be evaluated. Specimen: peripheral blood, collected from a patient treated with radiotherapy plus ipilimumab. The gene calls are TRBV5-1 and TRBJ2-7, with TRBD2 matching 9 bases. As DNA, the CDR3 is TGCGCCAGCAGCTTGGGCTTGCTAGCGGGAAACGAGCAGTACTTC. It codes for CASSLGLLAGNEQYF.